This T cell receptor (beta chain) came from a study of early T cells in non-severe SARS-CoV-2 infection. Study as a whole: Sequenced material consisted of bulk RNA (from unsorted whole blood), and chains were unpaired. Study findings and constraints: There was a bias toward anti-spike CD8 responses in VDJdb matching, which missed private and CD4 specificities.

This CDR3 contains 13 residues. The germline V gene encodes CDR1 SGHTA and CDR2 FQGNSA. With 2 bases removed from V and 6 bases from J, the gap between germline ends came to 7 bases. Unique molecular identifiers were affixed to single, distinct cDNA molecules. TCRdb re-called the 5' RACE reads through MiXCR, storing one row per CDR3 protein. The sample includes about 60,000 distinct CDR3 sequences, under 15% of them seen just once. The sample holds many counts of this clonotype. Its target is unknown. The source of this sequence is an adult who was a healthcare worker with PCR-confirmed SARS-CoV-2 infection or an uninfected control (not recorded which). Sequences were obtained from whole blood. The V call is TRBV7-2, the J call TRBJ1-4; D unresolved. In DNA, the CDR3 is TGTGCCAGCAGCTTATCTACCCATGAAAAACTGTTTTTT. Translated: CASSLSTHEKLFF.